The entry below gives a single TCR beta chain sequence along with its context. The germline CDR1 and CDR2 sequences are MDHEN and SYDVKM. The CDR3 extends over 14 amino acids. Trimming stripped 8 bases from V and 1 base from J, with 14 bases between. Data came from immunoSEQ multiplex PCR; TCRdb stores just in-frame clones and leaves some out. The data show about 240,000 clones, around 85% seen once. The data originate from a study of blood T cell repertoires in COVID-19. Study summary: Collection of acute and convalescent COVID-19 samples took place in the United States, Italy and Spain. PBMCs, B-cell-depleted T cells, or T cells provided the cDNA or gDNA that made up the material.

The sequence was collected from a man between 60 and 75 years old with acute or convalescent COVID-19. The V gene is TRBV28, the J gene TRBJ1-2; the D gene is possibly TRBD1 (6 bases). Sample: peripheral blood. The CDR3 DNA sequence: TGTGCCAGCTGGGGGCTGCCCTTTAACTATGGCTACACCTTC. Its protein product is CASWGLPFNYGYTF.